These 8 T cell receptor beta chains were all obtained from the same sample, sequenced in a study of CD8 T cells in ankylosing spondylitis. TCRdb passed the 5' RACE reads through MiXCR, listing each CDR3 protein once. The data hold 290,000 or so distinct CDR3 sequences, with under 25% observed a single time. Input material: blood, either unsorted or a sorted T cell fraction (not recorded which). These receptors all come from a female donor with ankylosing spondylitis or in good health (not recorded which).

The J gene is TRBJ2-7, the V gene TRBV4-3, with TRBD2 matching 7 bases. V gave up 4 bases and J gave up 10 bases; unmatched junction bases: 16. The V gene's germline CDR1 is LGHNA and CDR2 YSLEER. The CDR3 extends over 15 amino acids. The CDR3 DNA follows: TGCGCCAGCAGCCCCAGAGTTTCCCCTTCGGGAGGACAGTACTTC. This encodes CASSPRVSPSGGQYF.

The chain carries TRBV6-1 and TRBJ1-5, with 11 nucleotides matching TRBD1. CDR3 size: 17 residues. CDR1 and CDR2 (germline): MNHNS, SASEGT. The trim removed 5 bases at V and 7 bases at J, leaving 13 bases unmatched. The CDR3 region has the DNA TGTGCCAGCAGTCCTCGGCGGGGGACAGGGGGTACCCAGCCCCAGCATTTT. It specifies CASSPRRGTGGTQPQHF.

The sample holds many counts of this clonotype. The rearrangement links TRBV27 to TRBJ2-1; TRBD2 matches 9 bases. Trimming cost V 3 bases and J 4 bases; bases outside gene matches: 4. This CDR3 spans 15 amino acids. Germline V gene lookup returns CDR1 MNHEY and CDR2 SMNVEV (reference sequence). CDR3 region: CASSFRLAEYNEQFF. As DNA, the CDR3 is TGTGCCAGCAGTTTTAGACTAGCGGAGTACAATGAGCAGTTCTTC.

The chain employs TRBV25-1 and TRBJ1-4, with a tentative D call TRBD1 (5 bases). The germline V and J ends were trimmed by 3 bases and 4 bases, with 18 bases remaining between them. The CDR3 is 17 amino acids. CDR1 is MGHDK, CDR2 SYGVNS, per germline. The CDR3 sequence is CASSDHHRGAGNEKLFF. In DNA form, the CDR3 reads TGTGCCAGCAGTGATCATCACCGCGGGGCGGGTAATGAAAAACTGTTTTTT. The whole variable domain, remainder taken from reference TRBV25-1 and TRBJ1-4, is EADIYQTPRYLVIGTGKKITLECSQTMGHDKMYWYQQDPGMELHLIHYSYGVNSTEKGDLSSESTVSRIRTEHFPLTLESARPSHTSQYLCASSDHHRGAGNEKLFFGSGTQLSVL.

The table lists this clonotype with a few counts. V and J are TRBV7-2 and TRBJ2-1, with 7 bases aligning to TRBD2. Germline V CDR1 and CDR2: SGHTA, FQGNSA. Trimming at V came to 4 bases and at J to 6 bases, leaving 12 bases not matched to a gene. The CDR3 totals 16 residues. The CDR3: CASSSSRESFGNEQFF. The CDR3 DNA follows: TGTGCCAGCAGCTCCTCGCGGGAGAGTTTTGGCAATGAGCAGTTCTTC. The variable domain in full, completed from reference TRBV7-2 and TRBJ2-1, reads GAGVSQSPSNKVTEKGKDVELRCDPISGHTALYWYRQSLGQGLEFLIYFQGNSAPDKSGLPSDRFSAERTGGSVSTLTIQRTQQEDSAVYLCASSSSRESFGNEQFFGPGTRLTVL.

The chain's CDR3 is CASSLWGINEQYF. The CDR3, as DNA: TGCGCCAGCAGCTTGTGGGGGATCAACGAGCAGTACTTC. The chain links TRBV5-1 to TRBJ2-7; D is perhaps TRBD1 or TRBD2 (5 bases each). The V gene lost 1 base and the J gene lost 5 bases, with 10 bases spanning the gap. The CDR3 has 13 residues. The germline V gene has CDR1 SGHRS and CDR2 YFSETQ.

This clonotype showed up just a few times. This rearrangement joins TRBV18 to TRBJ1-1; D not resolved. This CDR3 has 13 residues. Looked up from germline, CDR1 is KGHSH and CDR2 is LQKENI. V was shortened by 6 bases and J by 0 bases, with 8 bases between the two germline ends. The CDR3 nucleotides are TGTGCCAGCTCCCAACAAGTGAACACTGAAGCTTTCTTT. Its translation is CASSQQVNTEAFF.

The chain recombines TRBV4-3 with TRBJ2-5, with a possible D match to TRBD2 (5 bases). The germline V and J ends were trimmed by 4 bases and 5 bases, with 17 bases remaining between them. The CDR3 length is 15 residues. Germline V gene data show CDR1 as LGHNA and CDR2 as YSLEER. CDR3 region: CASSPSRRFGETQYF. CDR3 DNA sequence: TGCGCCAGCAGCCCGAGCAGGAGGTTCGGGGAGACCCAGTACTTC.